This TCR beta chain was sequenced during a study of blood T cells in healthy people across ages. Findings and caveats of the study: It was found that TCR beta diversity correlated strongly with the percentage of naive T cells. Diversity of TCR beta per million T cells declined in a roughly linear way with age.

Concerning this clonotype itself: Its antigen remains unknown.

The CDR3 covers 16 residues. Trimming removed 2 bases at V and 9 bases at J, with 22 bases between. Germline lookup yields CDR1 ENHRY and CDR2 SYGVKD. The authors ran a second PCR of 7 to 11 cycles using a sample-barcoded 5' primer and a J-beta primer mix. Through a template-switch adaptor with 12 random nucleotides, each cDNA molecule received a tag. Via MiXCR, TCRdb re-called the 5' RACE reads, giving one row per CDR3 protein. The sample has over 600,000 distinct CDR3 sequences, roughly three fifths seen once; the top ten hold roughly 25%. This chain uses TRBV10-3 with TRBJ2-5, with D perhaps TRBD2 (5 bases). Sequenced sample: blood. The sequence was obtained from a middle-aged man in good health. Written as DNA, the CDR3 is TGTGCCATCAGTGAGCCTGAATCGGACTCCGTCTGGTCCCAGTACTTC. Its translation: CAISEPESDSVWSQYF.